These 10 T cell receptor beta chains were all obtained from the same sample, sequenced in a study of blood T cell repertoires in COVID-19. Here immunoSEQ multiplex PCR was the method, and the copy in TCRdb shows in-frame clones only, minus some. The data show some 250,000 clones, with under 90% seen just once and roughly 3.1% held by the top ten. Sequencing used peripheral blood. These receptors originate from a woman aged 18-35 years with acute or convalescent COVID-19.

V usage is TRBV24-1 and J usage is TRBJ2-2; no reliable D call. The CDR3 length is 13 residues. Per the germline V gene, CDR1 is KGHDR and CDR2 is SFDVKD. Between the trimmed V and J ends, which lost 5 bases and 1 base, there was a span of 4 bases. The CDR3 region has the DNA TGTGCCACCAGTGGCAGGAACACCGGGGAGCTGTTTTTT. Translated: CATSGRNTGELFF.

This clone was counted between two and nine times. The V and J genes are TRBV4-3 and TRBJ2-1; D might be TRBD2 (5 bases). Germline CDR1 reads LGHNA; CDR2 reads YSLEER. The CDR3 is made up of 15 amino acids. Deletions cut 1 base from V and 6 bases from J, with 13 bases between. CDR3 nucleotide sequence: TGCGCCAGCAGCCAAGGAGGGAAGGACCTCAATGAGCAGTTCTTC. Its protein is CASSQGGKDLNEQFF.

CDR3 sequence reads: CASSSLGQGNQPQHF. Written as DNA, the CDR3 is TGCGCCAGCAGCTCCCTGGGACAGGGCAATCAGCCCCAGCATTTT. The chain is built from TRBV5-1 and TRBJ1-5; 8 bases agree with TRBD1. Losses at the gene ends were 3 bases for V and 2 bases for J; bases not matched to a gene: 4. CDR1 SGHRS and CDR2 YFSETQ come from the germline V gene. There are 15 residues in the CDR3.

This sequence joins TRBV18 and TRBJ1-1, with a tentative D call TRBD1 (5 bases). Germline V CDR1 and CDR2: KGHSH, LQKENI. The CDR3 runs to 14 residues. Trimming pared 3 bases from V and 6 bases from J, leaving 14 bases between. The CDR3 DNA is TGTGCCAGCTCACCTAATCAGGGTTTCGCTGAAGCTTTCTTT. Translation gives CASSPNQGFAEAFF.

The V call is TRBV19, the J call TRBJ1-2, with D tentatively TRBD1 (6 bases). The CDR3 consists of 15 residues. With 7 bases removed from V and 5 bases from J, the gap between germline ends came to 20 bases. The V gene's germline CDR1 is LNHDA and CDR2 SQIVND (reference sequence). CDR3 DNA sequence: TGTGCCAGTATGGGGGCGTGGGGCAGTCCGTATGGCTACACCTTC. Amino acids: CASMGAWGSPYGYTF.

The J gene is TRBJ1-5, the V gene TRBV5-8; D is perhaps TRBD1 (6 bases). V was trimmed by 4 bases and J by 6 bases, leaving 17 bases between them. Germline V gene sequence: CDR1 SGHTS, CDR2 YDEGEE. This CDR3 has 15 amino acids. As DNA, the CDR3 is TGTGCCAGCAGCCGAGGCACAGGGATCGGTCAGCCCCAGCATTTT. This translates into CASSRGTGIGQPQHF.

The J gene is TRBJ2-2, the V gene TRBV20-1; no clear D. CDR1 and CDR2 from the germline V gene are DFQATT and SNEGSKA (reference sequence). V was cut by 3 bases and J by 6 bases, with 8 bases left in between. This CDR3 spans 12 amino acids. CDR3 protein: CSASIFPGELFF. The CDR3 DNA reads TGCAGTGCTAGTATCTTCCCCGGGGAGCTGTTTTTT.

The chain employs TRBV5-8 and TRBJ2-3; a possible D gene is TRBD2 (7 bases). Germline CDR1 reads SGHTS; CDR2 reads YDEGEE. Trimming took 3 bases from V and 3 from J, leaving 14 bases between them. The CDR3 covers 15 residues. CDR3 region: CASSWGLSGTDTQYF. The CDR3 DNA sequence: TGTGCCAGCAGCTGGGGGCTTAGCGGGACAGATACGCAGTATTTT.

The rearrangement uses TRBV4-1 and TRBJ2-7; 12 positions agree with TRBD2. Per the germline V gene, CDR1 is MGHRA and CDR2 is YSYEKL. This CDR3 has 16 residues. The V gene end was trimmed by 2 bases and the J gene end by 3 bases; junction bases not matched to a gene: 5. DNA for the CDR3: TGCGCCAGCAGCCAACAGACTAGCGGGAGAGGCTACGAGCAGTACTTC. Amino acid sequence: CASSQQTSGRGYEQYF.

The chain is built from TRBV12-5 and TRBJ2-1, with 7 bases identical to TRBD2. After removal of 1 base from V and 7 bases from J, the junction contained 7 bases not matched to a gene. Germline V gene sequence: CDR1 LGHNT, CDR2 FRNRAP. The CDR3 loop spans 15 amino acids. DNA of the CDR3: TGTGCTAGTGGTTTGGATGTGGGAGCGGGGAATGAGCAGTTCTTC. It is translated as CASGLDVGAGNEQFF.